This TCR beta chain was sequenced in a study of chemoradiotherapy in HPV16-positive cancers. Sequencing used immunoSEQ multiplex PCR; TCRdb keeps in-frame clones, though not all of them. The sample contains about 7,400 clones, around four fifths of which appear only once. The CDR3 runs to 15 residues. Trimming left V 8 bases short and J 2 bases short, with 17 bases between. The germline V gene has CDR1 SSHAT and CDR2 FNYEAQ (reference sequence). In this sample, this clone turned up a few times. The material was tumor tissue, obtained from a patient who underwent chemoradiotherapy. The chain combines TRBV7-7 with TRBJ2-3; D assignment may be TRBD1 or TRBD2 (6 bases each). This receptor was obtained from a human donor with HPV-associated anogenital cancer. The DNA for the CDR3 is TGTGCCAGCTCGCAGGGGCGGGGAAACACAGATACGCAGTATTTT. This gives the protein CASSQGRGNTDTQYF.